Shown below are 32 T cell receptor beta chains from a single sample sequenced in a study of control samples from healthy donors and cancer patients. Sequencing used immunoSEQ multiplex PCR; TCRdb keeps in-frame clones, though not all of them. The sample records around 120,000 clones, 75% to 90% being singletons. What was sequenced was PBMCs. These receptors originate from a woman aged 45-60 years with colorectal cancer.

In nucleotides, the CDR3 is TGTGCCTGGAGTCCCGGGGCTGAAGCTTTCTTT. This encodes CAWSPGAEAFF. This chain connects TRBV30 to TRBJ1-1; unclear D gene. The CDR3 is 11 residues long. Germline lookup yields CDR1 GTSNPN and CDR2 SVGIG (reference sequence). V gave up 2 bases and J gave up 6 bases, with 7 bases separating them.

This rearrangement joins TRBV6-5 to TRBJ2-7; unclear D gene. The CDR3 has 14 amino acids. V was clipped by 3 bases and J by 6 bases, with 15 bases between them. Germline CDR1 MNHEY, CDR2 SVGAGI. The CDR3 DNA is TGTGCCAGCAGTTATAATACTCAATCATCCGAGCAGTACTTC. Translation: CASSYNTQSSEQYF.

The chain links TRBV7-3 to TRBJ1-1; D not resolved. V lost 5 bases and J 2 bases, leaving 15 bases between the germline ends. From germline, CDR1 is SGHTA and CDR2 FQGTGA. The CDR3 totals 15 residues. This CDR3 reads CASSLGPVENTEAFF. In DNA, the CDR3 is TGTGCCAGCAGCCTAGGGCCAGTGGAAAACACTGAAGCTTTCTTT.

The genes are TRBV9 and TRBJ2-6; D unresolved. The CDR3 has 15 residues. The V gene lost 0 bases and the J gene lost 0 bases, with 4 bases spanning the gap. CDR1 is SGDLS, CDR2 YYNGEE, per germline. The CDR3 region is CASSVGSSGANVLTF. CDR3 nucleotides: TGTGCCAGCAGCGTAGGGAGCTCTGGGGCCAACGTCCTGACTTTC.

This chain links TRBV30 with TRBJ1-1; no reliable D call. Trimming removed 4 bases from V and 1 base from J, with 16 bases in between. Germline-derived CDR1 and CDR2 are GTSNPN and SVGIG (reference sequence). This CDR3 comprises 15 residues. The CDR3 region has the DNA TGTGCCTGGACGGCTTTCTGGACGGGGAACACTGAAGCTTTCTTT. Translation: CAWTAFWTGNTEAFF. The whole variable domain, remainder taken from reference TRBV30 and TRBJ1-1, is SQTIHQWPATLVQPVGSPLSLECTVEGTSNPNLYWYRQAAGRGLQLLFYSVGIGQISSEVPQNLSASRPQDRQFILSSKKLLLSDSGFYLCAWTAFWTGNTEAFFGQGTRLTVV.

This clone was seen only a few times. J is TRBJ1-1 and V is TRBV5-6, with D possibly matching TRBD1 (5 bases). Germline loops: CDR1 SGHDT, CDR2 YYEEEE. The ends were cut back, 4 bases at V and 2 bases at J, with 12 bases in the middle. CDR3 length: 14 amino acids. The CDR3 is CASSELRGNTEAFF. DNA of the CDR3: TGTGCCAGCAGCGAGTTAAGGGGAAACACTGAAGCTTTCTTT.

This clone was seen a few times. This chain links TRBV7-8 with TRBJ2-1; TRBD2 aligns across 13 bases. The CDR3 has 18 amino acids. V trimming: 1 base; J trimming: 0 bases; junction bases outside the gene matches: 3. CDR1 and CDR2 from the germline V gene are SGHVS and FQNEAQ. The CDR3 here is CASSLGLAGGFSYNEQFF. Written as DNA, the CDR3 is TGTGCCAGCAGCTTAGGACTAGCGGGGGGATTCTCCTACAATGAGCAGTTCTTC. Complete variable domain (other parts from reference TRBV7-8 and TRBJ2-1): GAGVSQSPRYKVAKRGQDVALRCDPISGHVSLFWYQQALGQGPEFLTYFQNEAQLDKSGLPSDRFFAERPEGSVSTLKIQRTQQEDSAVYLCASSLGLAGGFSYNEQFFGPGTRLTVL.

This chain joins TRBV5-6 and TRBJ1-2, with TRBD1 matching 8 bases. V shed 4 bases and J 3 bases; nucleotides not matched to a gene: 8. Germline V gene data show CDR1 as SGHDT and CDR2 as YYEEEE. CDR3 size: 15 residues. The chain's CDR3 is CASSLVSGGDYGYTF. CDR3 sequence (DNA): TGTGCCAGCAGCCTCGTGTCAGGGGGCGACTATGGCTACACCTTC. Supplemented by reference TRBV5-6 and TRBJ1-2, the full variable domain reads DAGVTQSPTHLIKTRGQQVTLRCSPKSGHDTVSWYQQALGQGPQFIFQYYEEEERQRGNFPDRFSGHQFPNYSSELNVNALLLGDSALYLCASSLVSGGDYGYTFGSGTRLTVV.

The chain recombines TRBV18 with TRBJ1-1, with a tentative D call TRBD1 (5 bases). The germline V and J ends were trimmed by 3 bases and 5 bases, with 16 bases remaining between them. CDR1 and CDR2 (germline): KGHSH, LQKENI. CDR3 length equals 15 residues. The CDR3 nucleotides read TGTGCCAGCTCACCGCTGGGGCAGGGAGGTACTGAAGCTTTCTTT. Protein sequence: CASSPLGQGGTEAFF.

Of note for this clone: The same CDR3 is also encoded by other DNA sequences in this sample. This chain joins TRBV11-3 and TRBJ2-1; TRBD2 agrees at 12 bases. This CDR3 is 16 amino acids long. V lost 1 base and J lost 4; bases outside the gene matches: 2. Germline V CDR1 and CDR2: SGHNT, YENEEA. DNA for the CDR3: TGTGCCAGCAGCTTAGGACTAGCGGGAGTATACAATGAGCAGTTCTTC. It yields the protein CASSLGLAGVYNEQFF. The whole variable domain, remainder taken from reference TRBV11-3 and TRBJ2-1, is EAGVVQSPRYKIIEKKQPVAFWCNPISGHNTLYWYLQNLGQGPELLIRYENEEAVDDSQLPKDRFSAERLKGVDSTLKIQPAELGDSAVYLCASSLGLAGVYNEQFFGPGTRLTVL.

The chain joins TRBV11-2 to TRBJ2-3, with 9 bases aligning to TRBD2. The V gene's germline CDR1 is SGHAT and CDR2 FQNNGV. Unmatched junction bases numbered 5, after V lost 2 bases and J lost 2 bases. This CDR3 spans 16 amino acids. DNA for the CDR3: TGTGCCAGCAGCTTAATAGCGGGAGAATTCACAGATACGCAGTATTTT. Residues: CASSLIAGEFTDTQYF.

This clone was recorded only once. The rearrangement joins TRBV19 to TRBJ1-2, with D perhaps matching TRBD1 (6 bases). Germline CDR1 reads LNHDA; CDR2 reads SQIVND (reference sequence). Trimming took 2 bases from V and 5 from J, leaving 6 bases between them. The CDR3 sequence is 12 residues long. The CDR3 protein is CASSITGYGYTF. CDR3 nucleotides: TGTGCCAGTAGTATAACAGGGTATGGCTACACCTTC.

This clone is a singleton in its sample. The V gene is TRBV5-6, the J gene TRBJ1-4, with D tentatively TRBD1 (5 bases). V lost 3 bases, J lost 8 bases, and 17 bases lay in between. The CDR3 has 15 residues. Germline-derived CDR1 and CDR2 are SGHDT and YYEEEE. Here the CDR3 reads CASSSAREASEKLFF. The CDR3 DNA is TGTGCCAGCAGCTCGGCCAGGGAAGCGAGCGAAAAACTGTTTTTT.

This chain uses TRBV5-1 with TRBJ1-6; D is unclear. V lost 0 bases and J 5 bases, leaving 15 bases between the germline ends. This CDR3 contains 17 residues. Per the germline V gene, CDR1 is SGHRS and CDR2 is YFSETQ. CDR3 in DNA: TGCGCCAGCAGCTTGGCGGCAGCCGGCACCAATAATTCACCCCTCCACTTT. Protein: CASSLAAAGTNNSPLHF. Based on the CDR3 plus reference TRBV5-1 and TRBJ1-6, the full variable domain is KAGVTQTPRYLIKTRGQQVTLSCSPISGHRSVSWYQQTPGQGLQFLFEYFSETQRNKGNFPGRFSGRQFSNSRSEMNVSTLELGDSALYLCASSLAAAGTNNSPLHFGNGTRLTVT.

V usage is TRBV29-1 and J usage is TRBJ1-2, with D possibly matching TRBD1 (5 bases). The V end lost 6 bases, the J end lost 5 bases, and 10 bases lay between the germline ends. Looked up from germline, CDR1 is SQVTM and CDR2 is ANQGSEA. The CDR3 contains 11 residues. This CDR3 is CSVDGTYGYTF. The DNA of the CDR3 is TGCAGCGTCGATGGGACTTATGGCTACACCTTC.

This clone was found once. This chain uses TRBV12-5 with TRBJ2-2, with D unclear. Between the trimmed V and J ends, which lost 3 bases and 5 bases, there was a span of 4 bases. Germline CDR1 reads LGHNT; CDR2 reads FRNRAP. CDR3 size: 12 residues. In DNA, the CDR3 is TGTGCTAGTGGTTTTAGTACCGGGGAGCTGTTTTTT. It encodes CASGFSTGELFF.

CDR3 coding DNA: TGCGCCAGCAGCCGGGCCGGGTCTGGGGGTAATTCACCCCTCCACTTT. This translates into CASSRAGSGGNSPLHF. This sequence joins TRBV5-1 and TRBJ1-6; weak D call: TRBD1 (5 bases). Germline lookup yields CDR1 SGHRS and CDR2 YFSETQ. The CDR3 runs to 16 residues. The V end was cut by 4 bases, the J end by 6 bases, with 17 bases between.

V usage is TRBV5-1 and J usage is TRBJ2-1, with D unresolved. In germline, CDR1 is SGHRS, CDR2 YFSETQ. The germline V and J ends were trimmed by 0 bases and 6 bases, with 16 bases remaining between them. CDR3 length: 16 amino acids. The CDR3 coding sequence is TGCGCCAGCAGCTTGGTGGGGTCTAGTAGTTCCAATGAGCAGTTCTTC. Translated, it gives CASSLVGSSSSNEQFF.

The chain joins TRBV7-8 to TRBJ2-1; weak D call: TRBD1 (6 bases). CDR1 SGHVS and CDR2 FQNEAQ come from the germline V gene. V shed 8 bases and J shed 0 bases, with 11 bases lying between them. The CDR3 runs 14 residues. As DNA, the CDR3 is TGTGCCAGCGAAGGGGGATTCTCCTACAATGAGCAGTTCTTC. This translates into CASEGGFSYNEQFF.

The chain couples TRBV6-5 to TRBJ2-4; 7 nucleotides agree with TRBD1. CDR1 MNHEY and CDR2 SVGAGI come from the germline V gene. The length of the CDR3 is 13 residues. V trimming: 5 bases; J trimming: 5 bases; junction bases outside the gene matches: 3. The CDR3 reads CASSRQGENIQYF. The CDR3, as DNA: TGTGCCAGCAGTCGGCAGGGGGAAAACATTCAGTACTTC.

This sequence joins TRBV29-1 and TRBJ2-1, with D hard to call. CDR1 SQVTM and CDR2 ANQGSEA come from the germline V gene. V lost 7 bases, J lost 7 bases, and 11 bases lay in between. The CDR3 sequence is 11 residues long. This CDR3 is CSARRSNEQFF. CDR3 sequence (DNA): TGCAGCGCCCGCAGGTCGAATGAGCAGTTCTTC.

The chain employs TRBV19 and TRBJ1-3, with D unclear. Germline assignment: CDR1 LNHDA and CDR2 SQIVND (reference sequence). V was clipped by 7 bases and J by 0 bases, with 13 bases between them. CDR3 size: 15 residues. The CDR3 sequence is CASKSSGVSGNTIYF. CDR3 nucleotide sequence: TGTGCCAGTAAAAGTTCTGGGGTCTCTGGAAACACCATATATTTT.

This chain connects TRBV28 to TRBJ2-1; D gene uncertain. The germline gives CDR1 MDHEN, CDR2 SYDVKM. The ends were cut back, 3 bases at V and 9 bases at J, with 3 bases in the middle. The CDR3 runs to 10 residues. Here the CDR3 DNA reads TGTGCCAGCAGTTTTAGTGAGCAGTTCTTC. It translates to CASSFSEQFF.

The chain links TRBV27 to TRBJ2-3; 8 positions agree with TRBD2. The ends lost 5 bases at V and 0 bases at J; junction bases unmatched: 4. CDR3 length equals 15 residues. CDR1 is MNHEY and CDR2 is SMNVEV in the germline V gene (reference sequence). CDR3 residues: CASSTSSGSTDTQYF. The DNA of the CDR3 is TGTGCCAGCAGTACCTCTAGCGGGAGCACAGATACGCAGTATTTT.

The V and J genes are TRBV19 and TRBJ2-2; 11 bases map to TRBD1. This CDR3 is built from 14 residues. The germline V gene encodes CDR1 LNHDA and CDR2 SQIVND (reference sequence). The J segment lost 4 bases and the V segment lost 8 bases, leaving 3 bases of the junction unmatched. The CDR3 protein is CASRDRGSTGELFF. The DNA for the CDR3 is TGTGCCAGTCGGGACAGGGGGAGCACCGGGGAGCTGTTTTTT.

The V gene is TRBV9, the J gene TRBJ2-1; 8 positions match TRBD1. The CDR3 is made up of 16 amino acids. CDR1 and CDR2 from the germline V gene are SGDLS and YYNGEE. V dropped 4 bases and J dropped 7; count of bases not matched to a gene: 13. The DNA for the CDR3 is TGTGCCAGCAGCCCGGGGTCAGGGGGCCCTGGGAATGAGCAGTTCTTC. Protein: CASSPGSGGPGNEQFF.

The chain links TRBV18 to TRBJ2-5; D perhaps matches TRBD1 (5 bases). This CDR3 is 14 amino acids long. The ends were cut back, 6 bases at V and 3 bases at J, with 14 bases in the middle. Germline values: CDR1 KGHSH, CDR2 LQKENI. In DNA form, the CDR3 reads TGTGCCAGCTCCCGGACCCAGACAGAAGAGACCCAGTACTTC. This codes for CASSRTQTEETQYF.

The rearrangement joins TRBV15 to TRBJ1-1; 8 positions match TRBD1. CDR1 LNHNV and CDR2 YYDKDF come from the germline V gene (reference sequence). The CDR3 runs to 17 residues. V was pared by 0 bases and J by 1 base, with 7 bases of the junction left unmatched. CDR3 sequence reads: CATSRDEGQAKNTEAFF. The CDR3 DNA is TGTGCCACCAGCAGAGATGAGGGACAGGCCAAGAACACTGAAGCTTTCTTT.

The chain has TRBV30 and TRBJ1-4; D gene uncertain. Germline CDR1 reads GTSNPN; CDR2 reads SVGIG (reference sequence). V was cut by 0 bases and J by 7 bases, with 15 bases left in between. The CDR3 consists of 15 residues. The DNA for the CDR3 is TGTGCCTGGAGTGTAGGAGGAGGCGTTGGTGAAAAACTGTTTTTT. Translated: CAWSVGGGVGEKLFF.

V and J are TRBV30 and TRBJ2-1, with 7 bases fitting TRBD1. V lost 4 bases, J lost 2 bases, and 11 bases stayed unmatched. Per the germline V gene, CDR1 is GTSNPN and CDR2 is SVGIG (reference sequence). The CDR3 consists of 16 residues. The CDR3 DNA follows: TGTGCCTGGACCCGACTTGGGACAGTTACCTACAATGAGCAGTTCTTC. The encoded protein is CAWTRLGTVTYNEQFF.

The V gene is TRBV5-6, the J gene TRBJ1-2, with a possible D match to TRBD1 (6 bases). The CDR3 runs to 13 residues. V lost 0 bases to trimming and J lost 3 bases, with 6 bases between them. The germline CDR1 and CDR2 sequences are SGHDT and YYEEEE. The CDR3 region is CASSLGQDYGYTF. The DNA of the CDR3 is TGTGCCAGCAGCTTGGGACAGGACTATGGCTACACCTTC.

The V call is TRBV10-3, the J call TRBJ2-7, with 9 nucleotides matching TRBD1. The trim removed 6 bases at V and 0 bases at J, leaving 15 bases unmatched. Germline CDR1 reads ENHRY; CDR2 reads SYGVKD. CDR3 size: 18 residues. CDR3 sequence: CAISPGQGLFPASYEQYF. The CDR3 DNA reads TGTGCCATCAGCCCGGGACAGGGTCTATTTCCTGCCTCCTACGAGCAGTACTTC.